Shown below are 3 T cell receptor beta chains from a single sample sequenced in a study of cytomegalovirus exposure and HLA in healthy donors. 13 Jbeta primers and 60 Vbeta primers were used for the PCR. Data came from immunoSEQ multiplex PCR; TCRdb stores just in-frame clones and leaves some out. Of hundreds of thousands of clones in the sample, roughly 91% were seen once. The specimen sequenced was PBMCs. The receptors come from a woman aged 18-29 years in good health and CMV-seronegative.

This clone was counted only a few times. The chain joins TRBV19 to TRBJ2-7; 8 nucleotides agree with TRBD1. Germline V gene lookup returns CDR1 LNHDA and CDR2 SQIVND (reference sequence). V lost 4 bases to trimming and J lost 1 base; unmatched junction nucleotides: 6. The CDR3 is made up of 15 amino acids. In DNA form, the CDR3 reads TGTGCCAGTAGTACCCCCGGGACAGGATCCTACGAGCAGTACTTC. Its translation: CASSTPGTGSYEQYF.

This chain links TRBV19 with TRBJ2-7, with D tentatively TRBD2 (6 bases). Per the germline V gene, CDR1 is LNHDA and CDR2 is SQIVND (reference sequence). Trimming pared 1 base from V and 6 bases from J, leaving 10 bases between. This CDR3 spans 13 amino acids. CDR3 DNA: TGTGCCAGTAGTATAGTGGAGGGTCCCGAGCAGTACTTC. Translation: CASSIVEGPEQYF.

The genes are TRBV7-9 and TRBJ1-3; 8 bases agree with TRBD1. The CDR3 totals 17 residues. V dropped 4 bases and J dropped 0; count of bases not matched to a gene: 8. Germline V gene sequence: CDR1 SEHNR, CDR2 FQNEAQ (reference sequence). The CDR3 loop is CASSSRLTGGSGNTIYF. The DNA for the CDR3 is TGTGCCAGCAGCTCCCGGTTAACAGGGGGCTCTGGAAACACCATATATTTT.